This T cell receptor beta chain was documented in a study of cytomegalovirus exposure and HLA in healthy donors. Overall study: Prior work identified 120 million or so unique TCR beta sequences in 190 million or so T cells. General study points: A later analysis found that most CMV-associated TCR beta chains appeared HLA-restricted. Productive status was seen about 87% or about 30% of the time for most TCR beta V segments in an earlier analysis.

13 Jbeta primers and 60 Vbeta primers were used for the PCR. Sequenced by immunoSEQ multiplex PCR; TCRdb stores in-frame clones only, minus some. The data include around 140,000 clones; the top ten clones carry over 1.5%. A note on this clone: Its antigen is still unknown.

The CDR3 has 14 residues. The germline gives CDR1 LNHDA, CDR2 SQIVND (reference sequence). The V gene lost 0 bases and the J gene lost 2 bases, with 5 bases spanning the gap. The chain links TRBV19 to TRBJ2-1; D call uncertain. The sample taken for sequencing was PBMCs. The TCR comes from a woman in her forties in good health and CMV-seropositive. CDR3 sequence reads: CASSIDQAYNEQFF. The CDR3 nucleotides are TGTGCCAGTAGTATAGACCAGGCCTACAATGAGCAGTTCTTC.